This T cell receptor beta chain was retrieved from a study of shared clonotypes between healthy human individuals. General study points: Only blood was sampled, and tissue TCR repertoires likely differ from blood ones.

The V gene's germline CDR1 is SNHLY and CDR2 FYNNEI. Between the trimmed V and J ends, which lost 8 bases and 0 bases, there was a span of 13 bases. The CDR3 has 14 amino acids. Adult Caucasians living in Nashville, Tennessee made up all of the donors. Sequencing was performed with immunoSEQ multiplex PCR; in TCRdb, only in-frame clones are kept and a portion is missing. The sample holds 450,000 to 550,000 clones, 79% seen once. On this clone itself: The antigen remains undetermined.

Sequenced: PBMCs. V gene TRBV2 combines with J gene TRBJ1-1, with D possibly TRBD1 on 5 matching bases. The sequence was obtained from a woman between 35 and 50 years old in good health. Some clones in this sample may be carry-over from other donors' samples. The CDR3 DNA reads TGTGCCAGCTCCAGGGAAAGGATGAACACTGAAGCTTTCTTT. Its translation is CASSRERMNTEAFF.